Shown below are 28 T cell receptor beta chains from a single sample sequenced in a study of long-term antiretroviral therapy in people with HIV. Running of the v3.0 immunoSEQ assay took place at survey level. Using immunoSEQ multiplex PCR, the repertoire was profiled, and TCRdb retains in-frame clones only, with some absent. The data show under 9,000 clones, roughly four fifths seen once. Sample: unsorted PBMCs, taken 0.1 years after starting antiretroviral therapy. These receptors were collected from a middle-aged man with HIV.

The rearrangement uses TRBV19 and TRBJ2-3, with 7 nucleotides matching TRBD1. Looked up from germline, CDR1 is LNHDA and CDR2 is SQIVND (reference sequence). This CDR3 region has 13 residues. V shed 9 bases and J 0 bases; nucleotides not matched to a gene: 3. The CDR3 DNA follows: TGTGCCAGCAGACAGGGAAGCACAGATACGCAGTATTTT. Encoded protein: CASRQGSTDTQYF.

The V and J genes are TRBV30 and TRBJ2-1; D remains unclear. V was pared by 5 bases and J by 3 bases, with 11 bases between. Germline V gene sequence: CDR1 GTSNPN, CDR2 SVGIG (reference sequence). CDR3 length: 13 residues. The CDR3 here is CAWALGFYNEQFF. CDR3 nucleotides: TGTGCCTGGGCCCTCGGGTTCTACAATGAGCAGTTCTTC.

The V call is TRBV11-2, the J call TRBJ2-7, with D possibly being TRBD1 (5 bases). V lost 3 bases and J 1 base, leaving 10 bases between the germline ends. CDR1 and CDR2 from the germline V gene are SGHAT and FQNNGV. The CDR3 has 14 residues. CDR3: CASSFQGRSYEQYF. The DNA of the CDR3 is TGTGCCAGCAGCTTCCAGGGTAGGTCCTACGAGCAGTACTTC. Variable domain in full (rest from reference TRBV11-2 and TRBJ2-7): EAGVAQSPRYKIIEKRQSVAFWCNPISGHATLYWYQQILGQGPKLLIQFQNNGVVDDSQLPKDRFSAERLKGVDSTLKIQPAKLEDSAVYLCASSFQGRSYEQYFGPGTRLTVT.

The chain has TRBV19 and TRBJ1-3, with 9 bases matching TRBD1. CDR3 length equals 16 residues. Trimming removed 5 bases from V and 3 bases from J; junction bases left unmatched: 8. The germline CDR1 and CDR2 sequences are LNHDA and SQIVND (reference sequence). The CDR3 DNA reads as TGTGCCAGTAGTGAGGACAGGGGAGGAGGTGGAAACACCATATATTTT. It translates to CASSEDRGGGGNTIYF.

This clone was seen once. This chain links TRBV5-1 with TRBJ1-1; D is unclear. Germline loops: CDR1 SGHRS, CDR2 YFSETQ. CDR3 length: 15 amino acids. V was shortened by 2 bases and J by 3 bases, with 14 bases between the two germline ends. The CDR3 region is CASSFRQAGDTEAFF. DNA of the CDR3: TGCGCCAGCAGCTTCCGGCAGGCTGGGGACACTGAAGCTTTCTTT.

V is TRBV11-2 and J is TRBJ2-2; perhaps TRBD2 as D (5 bases). This CDR3 has 14 amino acids. Germline CDR1 reads SGHAT; CDR2 reads FQNNGV. The V end lost 1 base, the J end lost 6 bases, and 9 bases lay between the germline ends. CDR3 loop: CASSLGRRPGELFF. The CDR3 DNA is TGTGCCAGCAGCTTAGGTCGGAGGCCCGGGGAGCTGTTTTTT.

The rearrangement links TRBV29-1 to TRBJ2-2; no clear D. V lost 6 bases, J lost 4 bases, and 12 bases lay in between. CDR3 length equals 13 residues. CDR1 and CDR2 from the germline V gene are SQVTM and ANQGSEA. The CDR3 protein is CSVTFPFTGELFF. The CDR3 bases are TGCAGCGTGACATTCCCCTTCACCGGGGAGCTGTTTTTT.

In its sample, this clone was seen a few times. The chain recombines TRBV6-4 with TRBJ2-2; maybe TRBD2 (5 bases). V was clipped by 3 bases and J by 4 bases, with 9 bases between them. CDR3 length equals 14 residues. Germline V CDR1 and CDR2: MRHNA, SNTAGT. The CDR3 is CASSEPGSTGELFF. The CDR3 DNA reads as TGTGCCAGCAGTGAGCCGGGGTCCACCGGGGAGCTGTTTTTT.

By its share, this clone is large. The genes are TRBV15 and TRBJ2-2; D is unresolved. This CDR3 has 12 amino acids. V lost 5 bases and J 3 bases, leaving 4 bases between the germline ends. Germline V gene lookup returns CDR1 LNHNV and CDR2 YYDKDF (reference sequence). The CDR3 loop reads CATSGDTGELFF. CDR3 in DNA: TGTGCCACCAGCGGCGACACCGGGGAGCTGTTTTTT.

The chain uses TRBV5-4 and TRBJ2-7, with D unclear. Trimming cost V 4 bases and J 2 bases, with 7 bases left between them. The CDR3 spans 12 residues. Germline V gene data show CDR1 as SGHNT and CDR2 as YYREEE (reference sequence). CDR3 DNA sequence: TGTGCCAGCAGCGTTGGGACCTACGAGCAGTACTTC. This gives the protein CASSVGTYEQYF.

The chain carries TRBV25-1 and TRBJ1-2; D perhaps matches TRBD1 (6 bases). The CDR3 contains 14 residues. Germline CDR1 and CDR2: MGHDK and SYGVNS. The V end lost 4 bases, the J end lost 2 bases, and 11 bases lay between the germline ends. CDR3: CASSGPDRNYGYTF. For the CDR3, the DNA is TGTGCCAGCAGTGGTCCCGACAGGAACTATGGCTACACCTTC.

This chain uses TRBV10-3 with TRBJ1-5; no definite D call. This CDR3 comprises 12 residues. V lost 5 bases and J 3 bases, leaving 5 bases between the germline ends. The V gene's germline CDR1 is ENHRY and CDR2 SYGVKD. CDR3 sequence: CAISPNNQPQHF. CDR3 DNA sequence: TGTGCCATCAGTCCAAACAATCAGCCCCAGCATTTT.

CDR3 nucleotides: TGTGCCAGAAGCTTTAGCCCCGGGACAGATTCCTACGAGCAGTACTTC. It encodes CARSFSPGTDSYEQYF. The V call is TRBV5-3, the J call TRBJ2-7; 7 positions agree with TRBD1. TRBV5-3 is flagged as an ORF with uncertain function. This CDR3 is 16 amino acids long. Trimming at V came to 2 bases and at J to 1 base, leaving 9 bases not matched to a gene.

The V and J genes are TRBV6-1 and TRBJ1-5; TRBD1 is a possible D gene (6 bases). This CDR3 has 17 amino acids. CDR1 and CDR2 from the germline V gene are MNHNS and SASEGT. Trimming removed 2 bases from V and 0 bases from J, with 14 bases in between. The CDR3 DNA follows: TGTGCCAGCAGTGAACTTCCGGGACACTATAGCAATCAGCCCCAGCATTTT. This sequence encodes CASSELPGHYSNQPQHF.

By proportion, this clone is medium-sized. The CDR3 sequence is CASSHGTSGGGAYEQYF. The CDR3 DNA reads as TGTGCCAGCAGCCACGGGACTAGCGGGGGGGGAGCCTACGAGCAGTACTTC. V is TRBV9 and J is TRBJ2-7, with 16 bases aligning to TRBD2. Germline CDR1 reads SGDLS; CDR2 reads YYNGEE. The J segment lost 2 bases and the V segment lost 4 bases, leaving 6 bases of the junction unmatched. The CDR3 loop spans 17 amino acids.

This sequence joins TRBV28 and TRBJ2-3; TRBD1 might be the D (6 bases). Per germline, CDR1 MDHEN and CDR2 SYDVKM. The length of the CDR3 is 15 residues. Trimming took off 6 bases at V and 1 base at J, with 14 bases between the two ends. In DNA, the CDR3 is TGTGCCAGCAGGGCCAGCAGGGGCGGCACAGATACGCAGTATTTT. This codes for CASRASRGGTDTQYF.

V gene TRBV5-1 combines with J gene TRBJ1-1; TRBD1 might be the D (5 bases). Germline V CDR1 and CDR2: SGHRS, YFSETQ. This CDR3 is 14 amino acids long. Trimming left V 4 bases short and J 4 bases short, with 14 bases between. CDR3 in amino acids: CASSLGFGGTEAFF. The DNA for the CDR3 is TGCGCCAGCAGCCTTGGGTTCGGGGGCACTGAAGCTTTCTTT. The full variable domain, completed using reference TRBV5-1 and TRBJ1-1, is KAGVTQTPRYLIKTRGQQVTLSCSPISGHRSVSWYQQTPGQGLQFLFEYFSETQRNKGNFPGRFSGRQFSNSRSEMNVSTLELGDSALYLCASSLGFGGTEAFFGQGTRLTVV.

The chain recombines TRBV30 with TRBJ1-1; weak D call: TRBD1 (6 bases). CDR1 is GTSNPN, CDR2 SVGIG, per germline (reference sequence). The V end was cut by 2 bases, the J end by 4 bases, with 14 bases between. The CDR3 loop spans 14 amino acids. The CDR3 nucleotides read TGTGCCTGGAGTCCGGGACAAGCTCTCACTGAAGCTTTCTTT. Its protein is CAWSPGQALTEAFF.

The chain links TRBV15 to TRBJ2-7; no clear D. Germline V CDR1 and CDR2: LNHNV, YYDKDF (reference sequence). Trimming removed 0 bases at V and 3 bases at J, with 15 bases between. The length of the CDR3 is 16 residues. The CDR3 here is CATSREFPGIIYEQYF. Here the CDR3 DNA reads TGTGCCACCAGCAGAGAGTTTCCGGGTATAATCTACGAGCAGTACTTC.

The rearrangement links TRBV5-5 to TRBJ2-7; 7 nucleotides agree with TRBD1. This CDR3 is 15 amino acids long. Germline CDR1 SGHKS, CDR2 YYEKEE (reference sequence). V lost 2 bases to trimming and J lost 6 bases; unmatched junction nucleotides: 11. CDR3 DNA sequence: TGTGCCAGCAGCTTCGATACAGGGGAAGCGGTCGAGCAGTACTTC. Translation: CASSFDTGEAVEQYF.

The V and J genes are TRBV5-5 and TRBJ2-6, with 7 bases aligning to TRBD1. The ends lost 5 bases at V and 4 bases at J; junction bases unmatched: 3. The CDR3 is made up of 14 amino acids. Germline V gene sequence: CDR1 SGHKS, CDR2 YYEKEE (reference sequence). CDR3 coding DNA: TGTGCCAGCAGTCGGACAGGAGGGGCCAACGTCCTGACTTTC. It yields the protein CASSRTGGANVLTF.

This sequence joins TRBV7-7 and TRBJ1-1, with D possibly being TRBD1 (6 bases). Germline V lookup: CDR1 SSHAT, CDR2 FNYEAQ (reference sequence). The CDR3 sequence is 13 residues long. V lost 4 bases and J 2 bases, leaving 8 bases between the germline ends. In DNA form, the CDR3 reads TGTGCCAGCAGCTACAGGGTTAACACTGAAGCTTTCTTT. Its translation is CASSYRVNTEAFF.

By sample fraction, this clone is medium-sized. The gene calls are TRBV6-5 and TRBJ2-7; D is possibly TRBD1 (6 bases). Between the trimmed V and J ends, which lost 1 base and 4 bases, there was a span of 14 bases. Germline V gene data show CDR1 as MNHEY and CDR2 as SVGAGI. The CDR3 consists of 15 residues. In nucleotides, the CDR3 is TGTGCCAGCAGTTACTTTGGGGACACCGTTTACGAGCAGTACTTC. Protein sequence: CASSYFGDTVYEQYF.

The V gene is TRBV5-4, the J gene TRBJ2-6; D not certain. Trimming left V 4 bases short and J 0 bases short, with 8 bases between. The CDR3 length is 15 residues. Germline lookup yields CDR1 SGHNT and CDR2 YYREEE (reference sequence). The CDR3 coding sequence is TGTGCCAGCAGCCTGACCTTCTCTGGGGCCAACGTCCTGACTTTC. Protein sequence: CASSLTFSGANVLTF.

The chain recombines TRBV19 with TRBJ2-7; 11 bases align to TRBD2. This CDR3 comprises 15 residues. Trimming removed 5 bases from V and 2 bases from J; junction bases left unmatched: 5. Per germline, CDR1 LNHDA and CDR2 SQIVND (reference sequence). The CDR3 region has the DNA TGTGCCAGTAGTCGCCTAGCGGGGGGAGCCTACGAGCAGTACTTC. This sequence encodes CASSRLAGGAYEQYF.

The chain recombines TRBV30 with TRBJ2-1; 7 bases align to TRBD2. With 4 bases clipped from V and 5 bases from J, the junction kept 8 bases outside the gene matches. This CDR3 is 14 amino acids long. Germline V lookup: CDR1 GTSNPN, CDR2 SVGIG (reference sequence). CDR3 coding DNA: TGTGCCTGGAATCAACTAGCGTCTGACAATGAGCAGTTCTTC. Its protein is CAWNQLASDNEQFF.

The chain links TRBV11-2 to TRBJ2-1, with D tentatively TRBD2 (5 bases). Germline-derived CDR1 and CDR2 are SGHAT and FQNNGV. This CDR3 has 15 amino acids. The V gene lost 3 bases and the J gene lost 7 bases, with 16 bases spanning the gap. The CDR3 coding sequence is TGTGCCAGCAGCTTGCAAACTAGTAGGGTGAATGAGCAGTTCTTC. It codes for CASSLQTSRVNEQFF.

The V and J genes are TRBV12-5 and TRBJ1-1; D possibly corresponds to TRBD1 (6 bases). Trimming shortened V by 5 bases and J by 1 base, and 11 bases separated the two germline ends. CDR3 length equals 14 residues. Looked up from germline, CDR1 is LGHNT and CDR2 is FRNRAP. For the CDR3, the DNA is TGTGCTAGTGGTGGAACAGGGAGGAACACTGAAGCTTTCTTT. Amino acids: CASGGTGRNTEAFF.